The present T cell receptor (beta chain) was sequenced within a study of blood T cell repertoires in COVID-19. V lost 0 bases and J lost 2; bases outside the gene matches: 6. CDR3 length: 17 residues. CDR1 and CDR2 from the germline V gene are SGHRS and YFSETQ. Assay: immunoSEQ multiplex PCR; the TCRdb copy retains only in-frame clones and omits some. Of tens of thousands of clones listed, more than 70% were seen once; the top ten hold 3.5% to 4%. The sequenced sample consisted of peripheral blood. The genes are TRBV5-1 and TRBJ2-1; 9 bases align to TRBD1. This clonotype originated in a man in his 70s with acute or convalescent COVID-19. DNA for the CDR3: TGCGCCAGCAGCTTGGATTACGGGACAGGGCCCTACAATGAGCAGTTCTTC. Translation: CASSLDYGTGPYNEQFF.